Each of the 12 T cell receptor beta chains below was sequenced from the same sample in a study of blood T cell repertoires in COVID-19. Sequencing was performed with immunoSEQ multiplex PCR; in TCRdb, only in-frame clones are kept and a portion is missing. The data contain 160,000 or so clones, approximately 90% of them singletons. The sequenced sample was peripheral blood. All receptors come from a woman aged 55 to 70 who had recovered from COVID-19.

The rearrangement joins TRBV6-2 or TRBV6-3 to TRBJ2-5; 7 bases agree with TRBD1. Germline lookup yields CDR1 MNHEY and CDR2 SVGEGT. Trimming took 4 bases from V and 4 from J; bases not matched to a gene: 21. This CDR3 spans 19 amino acids. This chain's CDR3 is CASSSVRGPGQRTPETQYF. CDR3 DNA: TGTGCCAGCAGTTCAGTGAGGGGACCGGGACAGCGGACTCCAGAGACCCAGTACTTC.

The chain joins TRBV7-9 to TRBJ1-5; D is unclear. This CDR3 contains 14 residues. Trimming pared 1 base from V and 6 bases from J, leaving 10 bases between. Germline V gene sequence: CDR1 SEHNR, CDR2 FQNEAQ (reference sequence). As DNA, the CDR3 is TGTGCCAGCAGCTTAGGCCAGGTCGGTCAGCCCCAGCATTTT. Translated: CASSLGQVGQPQHF.

The V call is TRBV6-5, the J call TRBJ2-3; TRBD1 aligns across 11 bases. The CDR3 has 15 amino acids. The V and J ends lost 6 bases and 4 bases, in that order; junction bases with no gene match: 6. Germline CDR1 MNHEY, CDR2 SVGAGI. In DNA, the CDR3 is TGTGCCAGCAGCGGGGGACAGGGGGGGGCAGATACGCAGTATTTT. The encoded protein is CASSGGQGGADTQYF.

This clone was counted between two and nine times. The rearrangement joins TRBV28 to TRBJ2-3; 8 bases agree with TRBD2. The CDR3 totals 16 residues. Germline V gene sequence: CDR1 MDHEN, CDR2 SYDVKM. Trimming removed 4 bases from V and 5 bases from J; junction bases left unmatched: 11. CDR3 nucleotides: TGTGCCAGCAGTTCCGCCGGGACTAGAATTGGAGATACGCAGTATTTT. This codes for CASSSAGTRIGDTQYF.

The chain uses TRBV6-6 and TRBJ2-3, with a weak D call TRBD2 (7 bases). The CDR3 is 15 amino acids. V shed 7 bases and J shed 3 bases, with 17 bases lying between them. Germline V gene sequence: CDR1 MNHNY, CDR2 SVGAGI (reference sequence). CDR3 in amino acids: CASIPRGRGTDTQYF. CDR3 nucleotides: TGTGCCAGCATCCCCCGGGGGCGGGGGACAGATACGCAGTATTTT.

V gene TRBV19 combines with J gene TRBJ1-2; D unclear. Germline V lookup: CDR1 LNHDA, CDR2 SQIVND (reference sequence). CDR3 length equals 12 residues. Trimming left V 6 bases short and J 7 bases short, with 12 bases between. The CDR3 DNA follows: TGTGCCAGTAGGAACACAGCTACTGGCTACACCTTC. Protein: CASRNTATGYTF.

Written as DNA, the CDR3 is TGCGCCAGCAGCCAAGATGGTGGGGACAGTTCGCATAGCAATCAGCCCCAGCATTTT. The encoded protein is CASSQDGGDSSHSNQPQHF. The rearrangement links TRBV4-1 to TRBJ1-5; 7 positions agree with TRBD1. This CDR3 has 19 residues. Germline V gene lookup returns CDR1 MGHRA and CDR2 YSYEKL. V lost 0 bases to trimming and J lost 0 bases; unmatched junction nucleotides: 11.

The chain recombines TRBV2 with TRBJ1-5; tentative D call: TRBD1 (5 bases). The CDR3 totals 15 residues. With 1 base removed from V and 2 bases from J, the gap between germline ends came to 9 bases. Germline V lookup: CDR1 SNHLY, CDR2 FYNNEI. The CDR3 is CASSEEGMGNQPQHF. CDR3 bases: TGTGCCAGCAGTGAAGAGGGGATGGGCAATCAGCCCCAGCATTTT.

The chain has TRBV27 and TRBJ1-5; TRBD1 is a possible D gene (6 bases). Germline CDR1 reads MNHEY; CDR2 reads SMNVEV (reference sequence). V lost 2 bases, J lost 1 base, and 15 bases lay in between. The CDR3 has 17 amino acids. DNA for the CDR3: TGTGCCAGCAGTTTAAAAGGGGGGGGTGGGAGCAATCAGCCCCAGCATTTT. It is translated as CASSLKGGGGSNQPQHF.

This clone was counted once. The chain uses TRBV6-2 or TRBV6-3 and TRBJ1-2; D gene uncertain. The CDR3 covers 11 residues. Germline V CDR1 and CDR2: MNHEY, SVGEGT. V was trimmed by 2 bases and J by 4 bases, leaving 2 bases between them. Here the CDR3 reads CASSYLYGYTF. The CDR3 coding sequence is TGTGCCAGCAGTTACCTCTATGGCTACACCTTC.

The chain couples TRBV28 to TRBJ1-2, with D tentatively TRBD1 (6 bases). V dropped 3 bases and J dropped 7 bases, with 15 bases sitting between them. CDR1 and CDR2 from the germline V gene are MDHEN and SYDVKM. There are 14 residues in the CDR3. CDR3 residues: CASSFVGGLGGYTF. In DNA form, the CDR3 reads TGTGCCAGCAGTTTTGTCGGGGGGCTGGGTGGCTACACCTTC.

This rearrangement joins TRBV4-2 to TRBJ1-6; TRBD1 agrees at 7 bases. This CDR3 is 17 amino acids long. The ends lost 0 bases at V and 13 bases at J; junction bases unmatched: 15. The germline CDR1 and CDR2 sequences are LGHNA and YNFKEQ. CDR3 sequence reads: CASSQDTLRDSSPPLHF. For the CDR3, the DNA is TGTGCCAGCAGCCAAGACACTCTCCGGGACAGTAGTCCCCCCCTCCACTTT.